One and the same sample provided the 25 T cell receptor beta chains below, sequenced in a study of CD8 T cells in Susac syndrome. The RNA input was roughly 0.45 to 1 ug, and it was reverse transcribed with random hexamers. TCRdb independently ran MiXCR on the immunoSEQ multiplex PCR reads; one entry per CDR3 protein. This sample yields some 180,000 distinct CDR3 sequences, of which approximately 94% are seen a single time; less than 0.12% belongs to the top ten. The sample taken for sequencing was CD4+ T cells from PBMCs. The receptors derive from a human donor in good health.

This chain links TRBV6-2 or TRBV6-3 with TRBJ2-1; TRBD2 matches at 8 bases. J lost 7 bases, V lost 5 bases, and 16 bases had no gene match. Germline CDR1 MNHEY, CDR2 SVGEGT. The length of the CDR3 is 17 residues. In DNA form, the CDR3 reads TGTGCCAGCAGTCTCTCTTGGGGACTAGGTTCATGGAATGAGCAGTTCTTC. Translating gives CASSLSWGLGSWNEQFF.

V is TRBV29-1 and J is TRBJ2-3; D not resolved. Germline CDR1 reads SQVTM; CDR2 reads ANQGSEA. CDR3 size: 13 residues. Trimming cost V 7 bases and J 2 bases, with 13 bases left between them. In nucleotides, the CDR3 is TGCAGCGCCGCGGCCCCTCTCACAGATACGCAGTATTTT. This translates into CSAAAPLTDTQYF.

The rearrangement links TRBV4-3 to TRBJ1-1; 9 nucleotides line up with TRBD1. CDR1 and CDR2 from the germline V gene are LGHNA and YSLEER. The CDR3 sequence is 17 residues long. Losses at the gene ends were 4 bases for V and 3 bases for J; bases not matched to a gene: 12. This CDR3 reads CASSRGTGKSSDTEAFF. The CDR3 bases are TGCGCCAGCAGCCGAGGGACAGGGAAGTCTTCGGACACTGAAGCTTTCTTT.

The chain has TRBV3-1 and TRBJ2-3, with D perhaps matching TRBD1 (6 bases). The V and J ends lost 2 bases and 0 bases respectively, with 9 bases between them. The CDR3 is 15 amino acids. CDR1 and CDR2 from the germline V gene are LGHDT and YNNKEL (reference sequence). The CDR3 reads CASSQQGWSTDTQYF. CDR3 in DNA: TGTGCCAGCAGCCAACAGGGGTGGAGCACAGATACGCAGTATTTT.

V and J are TRBV11-2 and TRBJ2-7, with D tentatively TRBD1 (6 bases). The CDR3 spans 15 residues. Germline-derived CDR1 and CDR2 are SGHAT and FQNNGV. V gave up 5 bases and J gave up 5 bases, with 19 bases separating them. The CDR3 loop reads CASSPRVGTTNEQYF. The CDR3 region has the DNA TGTGCCAGCAGCCCTAGGGTTGGGACAACGAACGAGCAGTACTTC.

The CDR3 here is CASILPSGVPYEQYF. CDR3 nucleotides: TGTGCCAGCATCCTACCGTCCGGGGTACCCTACGAGCAGTACTTC. The chain recombines TRBV6-1 with TRBJ2-7, with TRBD2 as a possible D gene (5 bases). Trimming removed 7 bases from V and 2 bases from J, with 18 bases in between. The CDR3 is made up of 15 amino acids. CDR1 is MNHNS and CDR2 is SASEGT in the germline V gene.

J is TRBJ2-6 and V is TRBV20-1; no clear D gene. The germline V and J ends were trimmed by 4 bases and 4 bases, with 8 bases remaining between them. The germline V gene encodes CDR1 DFQATT and CDR2 SNEGSKA (reference sequence). This CDR3 has 13 residues. The CDR3 is CSAIRRGANVLTF. The CDR3 DNA is TGCAGTGCTATTAGAAGGGGGGCCAACGTCCTGACTTTC.

The chain links TRBV4-3 to TRBJ2-3; no clear D. The V gene's germline CDR1 is LGHNA and CDR2 YSLEER. This CDR3 is built from 14 residues. Trimming stripped 0 bases from V and 11 bases from J, with 15 bases between. The CDR3 DNA follows: TGCGCCAGCAGCCAAGAACCTAGTAGGACCAGGCAGTATTTT. Its translation: CASSQEPSRTRQYF.

The chain joins TRBV4-2 to TRBJ1-4; 8 positions agree with TRBD1. Germline V gene lookup returns CDR1 LGHNA and CDR2 YNFKEQ. CDR3 size: 13 residues. Trimming removed 6 bases from V and 7 bases from J; junction bases left unmatched: 4. The CDR3 DNA sequence: TGTGCCAGCAGTGGACAGGGACGTGAAAAACTGTTTTTT. This translates into CASSGQGREKLFF.

This clonotype occurred a few times. V is TRBV7-9 and J is TRBJ2-3; D remains unclear. The CDR3 runs to 15 residues. Trimming stripped 0 bases from V and 1 base from J, with 8 bases between. Germline CDR1 SEHNR, CDR2 FQNEAQ (reference sequence). The CDR3 nucleotides read TGTGCCAGCAGCTTAGCGCGTGGAGGCACAGATACGCAGTATTTT. This translates into CASSLARGGTDTQYF. The entire variable domain, with the rest obtained from reference TRBV7-9 and TRBJ2-3, is as follows: DTGVSQNPRHKITKRGQNVTFRCDPISEHNRLYWYRQTLGQGPEFLTYFQNEAQLEKSRLLSDRFSAERPKGSFSTLEIQRTEQGDSAMYLCASSLARGGTDTQYFGPGTRLTVL.

This chain joins TRBV28 and TRBJ2-2; D ambiguous. Germline CDR1 is MDHEN and CDR2 is SYDVKM. The CDR3 spans 14 residues. The V gene lost 2 bases and the J gene lost 4 bases, with 8 bases spanning the gap. The CDR3 DNA reads TGTGCCAGCAGTTTAAACTCTGGCACCGGGGAGCTGTTTTTT. Translated: CASSLNSGTGELFF.

This chain uses TRBV7-9 with TRBJ2-5; possibly TRBD1 for D (6 bases). The V and J ends lost 5 bases and 5 bases respectively, with 12 bases between them. The CDR3 has 13 residues. From germline, CDR1 is SEHNR and CDR2 FQNEAQ (reference sequence). The CDR3 nucleotides read TGTGCCAGCAGCGAACAGGGAGCGGAGACCCAGTACTTC. Residues: CASSEQGAETQYF. Full variable domain (rest looked up from reference TRBV7-9 and TRBJ2-5): DTGVSQNPRHKITKRGQNVTFRCDPISEHNRLYWYRQTLGQGPEFLTYFQNEAQLEKSRLLSDRFSAERPKGSFSTLEIQRTEQGDSAMYLCASSEQGAETQYFGPGTRLLVL.

This chain uses TRBV18 with TRBJ2-1; 11 positions agree with TRBD2. The CDR3 length is 14 residues. The V gene's germline CDR1 is KGHSH and CDR2 LQKENI. The junction had 1 base not matched to a gene; V was cut back by 2 bases and J by 7 bases. The CDR3 loop is CASSPTSGGNEQFF. The CDR3 nucleotides are TGTGCCAGCTCACCAACTAGCGGGGGAAATGAGCAGTTCTTC.

The chain uses TRBV12-3 or TRBV12-4 and TRBJ2-2; 8 nucleotides match TRBD1. The CDR3 totals 14 residues. V lost 5 bases to trimming and J lost 6 bases; unmatched junction nucleotides: 5. CDR3 region: CASSLGQGAGELFF. The CDR3 nucleotides read TGTGCCAGCAGTCTCGGACAGGGAGCCGGGGAGCTGTTTTTT.

The rearrangement links TRBV4-1 to TRBJ2-7; maybe TRBD1 (5 bases). The length of the CDR3 is 14 residues. Germline values: CDR1 MGHRA, CDR2 YSYEKL. The V end lost 4 bases, the J end lost 3 bases, and 13 bases lay between the germline ends. CDR3 bases: TGCGCCAGCAGCCGTCAGGACAAGAGCTACGAGCAGTACTTC. Translated, it gives CASSRQDKSYEQYF.

This chain joins TRBV5-1 and TRBJ2-3; 13 nucleotides match TRBD2. Germline CDR1 and CDR2: SGHRS and YFSETQ. The CDR3 loop spans 15 amino acids. Trimming removed 6 bases from V and 2 bases from J; junction bases left unmatched: 3. The DNA for the CDR3 is TGCGCCAGCACGGGACTAGCGGGACACACAGATACGCAGTATTTT. Encoded protein: CASTGLAGHTDTQYF.

DNA of the CDR3: TGCAGCGCTGCACCAGATAGCGGGAGCCGGGAGACCCAGTACTTC. It encodes CSAAPDSGSRETQYF. This rearrangement joins TRBV29-1 to TRBJ2-5; 9 nucleotides match TRBD2. The V and J ends lost 7 bases and 5 bases, in that order; junction bases with no gene match: 14. CDR3 size: 15 residues. The V gene's germline CDR1 is SQVTM and CDR2 ANQGSEA.

The chain recombines TRBV20-1 with TRBJ2-1, with D uncertain. CDR1 DFQATT and CDR2 SNEGSKA come from the germline V gene (reference sequence). The ends were cut back, 3 bases at V and 5 bases at J, with 11 bases in the middle. The CDR3 has 13 residues. The DNA for the CDR3 is TGCAGTGCTAGCCCAGACACGGACAATGAGCAGTTCTTC. Translating gives CSASPDTDNEQFF.

This clonotype was found a few times. The chain combines TRBV9 with TRBJ2-5, with a tentative D call TRBD2 (6 bases). Germline lookup yields CDR1 SGDLS and CDR2 YYNGEE. V lost 2 bases, J lost 1 base, and 9 bases lay in between. CDR3 size: 14 residues. In DNA, the CDR3 is TGTGCCAGCAGCGTGAGCGGGCCCCAAGAGACCCAGTACTTC. Encoded protein: CASSVSGPQETQYF.

This clonotype is a singleton in its sample. The DNA for the CDR3 is TGCAGTGGGCCCAGCGGGAGGCCCTCATACAATGAGCAGTTCTTC. It yields the protein CSGPSGRPSYNEQFF. V usage is TRBV20-1 and J usage is TRBJ2-1; 9 nucleotides agree with TRBD2. The CDR3 contains 15 residues. The germline V gene has CDR1 DFQATT and CDR2 SNEGSKA (reference sequence). V lost 7 bases to trimming and J lost 4 bases; unmatched junction nucleotides: 11.

The V and J genes are TRBV7-2 and TRBJ1-5, with 8 bases lining up with TRBD1. There are 15 residues in the CDR3. V shed 5 bases, J shed 5 bases, and the junction held 8 bases outside the gene matches. Germline V gene data show CDR1 as SGHTA and CDR2 as FQGNSA. This chain's CDR3 is CASSPRTGTDQPQHF. DNA for the CDR3: TGTGCCAGCAGCCCACGGACAGGGACGGATCAGCCCCAGCATTTT.

The chain uses TRBV29-1 and TRBJ2-7; 12 positions match TRBD2. V lost 6 bases, J lost 2 bases, and 8 bases stayed unmatched. CDR1 SQVTM and CDR2 ANQGSEA come from the germline V gene. The CDR3 is made up of 15 amino acids. The CDR3 loop is CSVPRTSGVTYEQYF. In nucleotides, the CDR3 is TGCAGCGTCCCCCGGACTAGCGGGGTTACCTACGAGCAGTACTTC.

The rearrangement links TRBV9 to TRBJ2-7; 12 bases agree with TRBD2. The trim removed 4 bases at V and 12 bases at J, leaving 14 bases unmatched. CDR1 and CDR2 (germline): SGDLS, YYNGEE. There are 15 residues in the CDR3. CDR3 loop: CASSPAPTSGSPPYF. Written as DNA, the CDR3 is TGTGCCAGCAGCCCTGCCCCGACTAGCGGGAGTCCCCCGTACTTC.

The rearrangement joins TRBV28 to TRBJ2-3; 13 bases match TRBD2. Germline V CDR1 and CDR2: MDHEN, SYDVKM. The trim removed 10 bases at V and 12 bases at J, leaving 13 bases unmatched. This CDR3 comprises 14 residues. The CDR3 DNA follows: TGTGCCATCGACGGGAGGGGACTAGCGGGGAAACAGTATTTT. Translating gives CAIDGRGLAGKQYF. The entire variable domain, with the rest obtained from reference TRBV28 and TRBJ2-3, is as follows: DVKVTQSSRYLVKRTGEKVFLECVQDMDHENMFWYRQDPGLGLRLIYFSYDVKMKEKGDIPEGYSVSREKKERFSLILESASTNQTSMYLCAIDGRGLAGKQYFGPGTRLTVL.

Here the CDR3 reads CASASSGANVLTF. In DNA form, the CDR3 reads TGCGCCTCCGCTAGCTCTGGGGCCAACGTCCTGACTTTC. The J gene is TRBJ2-6, the V gene TRBV5-1; D unresolved. Trimming stripped 10 bases from V and 0 bases from J, with 8 bases between. Germline V gives CDR1 SGHRS, CDR2 YFSETQ. This CDR3 is 13 amino acids long.